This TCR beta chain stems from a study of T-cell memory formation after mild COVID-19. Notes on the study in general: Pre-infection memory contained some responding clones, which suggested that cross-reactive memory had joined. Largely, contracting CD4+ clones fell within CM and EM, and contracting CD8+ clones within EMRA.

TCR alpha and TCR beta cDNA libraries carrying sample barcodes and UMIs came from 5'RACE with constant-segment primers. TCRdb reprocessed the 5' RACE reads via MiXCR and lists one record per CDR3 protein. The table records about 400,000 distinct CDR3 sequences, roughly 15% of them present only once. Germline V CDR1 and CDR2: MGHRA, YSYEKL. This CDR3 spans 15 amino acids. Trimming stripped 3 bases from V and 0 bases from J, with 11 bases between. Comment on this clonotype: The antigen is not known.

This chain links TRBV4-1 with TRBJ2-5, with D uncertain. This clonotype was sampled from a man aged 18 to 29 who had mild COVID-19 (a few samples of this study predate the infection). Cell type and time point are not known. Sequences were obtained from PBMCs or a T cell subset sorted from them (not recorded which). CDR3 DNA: TGCGCCAGCAGCCACCCCGGAGTTTACCAAGAGACCCAGTACTTC. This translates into CASSHPGVYQETQYF.